This T cell receptor (beta chain) was captured by sequencing in a study of cytomegalovirus exposure and HLA in healthy donors. After removal of 3 bases from V and 2 bases from J, the junction contained 6 bases not matched to a gene. CDR1 is LNHDA and CDR2 is SQIVND in the germline V gene (reference sequence). The CDR3 loop spans 16 amino acids. Clones were read by immunoSEQ multiplex PCR, and TCRdb kept only the in-frame ones, dropping some. The sample lists 100,000 to 150,000 clones; about 96% were seen once. The sequenced sample was PBMCs. The chain has TRBV19 and TRBJ2-3, with 9 nucleotides matching TRBD2. This sequence was found in a young man in good health and CMV-seronegative. The CDR3 reads CASSIRASGTTDTQYF. CDR3 sequence (DNA): TGTGCCAGTAGTATTCGGGCTAGCGGGACCACAGATACGCAGTATTTT.